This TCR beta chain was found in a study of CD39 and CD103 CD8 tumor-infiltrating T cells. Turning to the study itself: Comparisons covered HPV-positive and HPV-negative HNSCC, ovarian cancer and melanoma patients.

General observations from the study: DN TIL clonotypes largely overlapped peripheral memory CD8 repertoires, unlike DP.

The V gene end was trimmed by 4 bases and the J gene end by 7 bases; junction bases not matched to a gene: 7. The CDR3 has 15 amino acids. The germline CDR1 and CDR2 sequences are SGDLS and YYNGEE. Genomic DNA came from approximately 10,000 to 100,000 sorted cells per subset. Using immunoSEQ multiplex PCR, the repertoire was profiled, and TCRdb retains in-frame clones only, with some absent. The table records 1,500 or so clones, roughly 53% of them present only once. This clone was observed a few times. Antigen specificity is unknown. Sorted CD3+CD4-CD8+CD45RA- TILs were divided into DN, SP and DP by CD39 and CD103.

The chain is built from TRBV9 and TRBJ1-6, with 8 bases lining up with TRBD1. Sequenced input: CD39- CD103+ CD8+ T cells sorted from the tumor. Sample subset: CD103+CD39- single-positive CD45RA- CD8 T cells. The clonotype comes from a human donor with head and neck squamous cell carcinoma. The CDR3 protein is CASSPTGAANSPLHF. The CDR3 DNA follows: TGTGCCAGCAGCCCGACAGGGGCCGCCAATTCACCCCTCCACTTT.